This entry lists 9 T cell receptor beta chains sequenced from one sample in a study of cytomegalovirus exposure and HLA in healthy donors. PCR was performed using 60 Vbeta and 13 Jbeta primers. TCRdb's table, derived via immunoSEQ multiplex PCR, lists solely in-frame clones and lacks some. The table lists some 150,000 clones, 77% of them singletons. The sequencing input was PBMCs. The receptor source for this set is a man younger than 45 in good health and CMV-seropositive.

This clone showed up just a few times. The chain uses TRBV21-1 and TRBJ2-1; TRBD2 is the table's D call, not checked against the DNA. TRBV21-1 is reported as a pseudogene. This CDR3 has 17 amino acids. CDR3 in DNA: TGTGCCAGCAGCAAAAGGGAGGGGACTAGAGATTACAATGAGCAGTTCTTC. Encoded protein: CASSKREGTRDYNEQFF.

The V and J genes are TRBV4-2 and TRBJ2-1; tentatively, D is TRBD1 (6 bases). There are 16 residues in the CDR3. From germline, CDR1 is LGHNA and CDR2 YNFKEQ. The ends were cut back, 4 bases at V and 0 bases at J, with 13 bases in the middle. The CDR3 region is CASSPSIGGSYNEQFF. The CDR3 nucleotides read TGTGCCAGCAGCCCATCAATAGGGGGCTCCTACAATGAGCAGTTCTTC.

The V and J genes are TRBV19 and TRBJ2-7, with TRBD1 as a possible D gene (6 bases). Germline V gene lookup returns CDR1 LNHDA and CDR2 SQIVND (reference sequence). The V end lost 4 bases, the J end lost 2 bases, and 15 bases lay between the germline ends. The CDR3 has 15 residues. The CDR3 here is CASSTQTGRTYEQYF. CDR3 nucleotides: TGTGCCAGTAGTACCCAGACAGGACGAACCTACGAGCAGTACTTC.

The J gene is TRBJ1-5, the V gene TRBV2; D perhaps matches TRBD1 (5 bases). Germline loops: CDR1 SNHLY, CDR2 FYNNEI. V was clipped by 4 bases and J by 5 bases, with 12 bases between them. The CDR3 runs to 14 residues. CDR3 protein: CASSARDLYQPQHF. In DNA, the CDR3 is TGTGCCAGCAGTGCGCGGGACCTCTATCAGCCCCAGCATTTT.

This rearrangement joins TRBV7-2 to TRBJ2-2; possibly TRBD2 for D (7 bases). V gave up 7 bases and J gave up 8 bases, with 20 bases separating them. CDR3 length: 15 residues. Germline V lookup: CDR1 SGHTA, CDR2 FQGNSA. CDR3 nucleotides: TGTGCCAGCACCCTAAGACAGGCAGCGGGGGGGGAGCTGTTTTTT. It codes for CASTLRQAAGGELFF. Full variable domain (missing parts from reference TRBV7-2 and TRBJ2-2): GAGVSQSPSNKVTEKGKDVELRCDPISGHTALYWYRQSLGQGLEFLIYFQGNSAPDKSGLPSDRFSAERTGGSVSTLTIQRTQQEDSAVYLCASTLRQAAGGELFFGEGSRLTVL.

This clone was recorded once. The chain recombines TRBV5-6 with TRBJ2-5, with 15 positions matching TRBD2. The germline V gene has CDR1 SGHDT and CDR2 YYEEEE. After removal of 4 bases from V and 4 bases from J, the junction contained 2 bases not matched to a gene. CDR3 length: 15 amino acids. DNA for the CDR3: TGTGCCAGCAGCCCGGGACTAGCGGGGGGAGAGACCCAGTACTTC. It specifies CASSPGLAGGETQYF.

In DNA, the CDR3 is TGTGCCAGCAGCTTATCGAACTTCCAAGAGACCCAGTACTTC. The encoded protein is CASSLSNFQETQYF. The J gene is TRBJ2-5, the V gene TRBV7-8; D not certain. Germline V lookup: CDR1 SGHVS, CDR2 FQNEAQ. The CDR3 has 14 residues. Between the trimmed V and J ends, which lost 2 bases and 1 base, there was a span of 8 bases.

Here the CDR3 reads CASSLVRGSTEAFF. The DNA of the CDR3 is TGTGCCAGCAGCTTAGTGCGGGGTAGCACTGAAGCTTTCTTT. The rearrangement links TRBV7-6 to TRBJ1-1, with D uncertain. Germline V lookup: CDR1 SGHVS, CDR2 FNYEAQ. This CDR3 comprises 14 residues. Trimming took off 1 base at V and 4 bases at J, with 10 bases between the two ends.

As concerns this clone: The same CDR3 arises from other DNA sequences in this sample as well. This sequence joins TRBV28 and TRBJ2-7, with 9 bases lining up with TRBD1. The V and J ends lost 2 bases and 4 bases, in that order; junction bases with no gene match: 0. The CDR3 contains 13 residues. Germline CDR1 MDHEN, CDR2 SYDVKM. CDR3 coding DNA: TGTGCCAGCAGTTTAGGGACAGGGTACGAGCAGTACTTC. It codes for CASSLGTGYEQYF.